Included here is one TCR beta chain sequence, with context. What it binds is not known. With 60 Vbeta and 13 Jbeta primers, the PCR was carried out. Measured with immunoSEQ multiplex PCR; TCRdb has only the in-frame clones, and not every one. The profile shows 150,000 to 200,000 clones, about 80% of them singletons. This specimen comes from a study of cytomegalovirus exposure and HLA in healthy donors. V was cut by 4 bases and J by 5 bases, with 8 bases left in between. CDR3 size: 12 residues. The germline CDR1 and CDR2 sequences are SQVTM and ANQGSEA. Study findings and constraints: Judged likely to be a sequencing artifact was a cluster of highly shared sequence variants. Later genetic work tied a missense DCLRE1C variant to beta-chain V and J trimming.

This chain uses TRBV29-1 with TRBJ2-2; D remains ambiguous. The receptor comes from a man younger than 45 in good health and CMV-seropositive. Material for sequencing was PBMCs. CDR3 sequence reads: CSVAERTGELFF. CDR3 in DNA: TGCAGCGTTGCAGAGAGAACCGGGGAGCTGTTTTTT.